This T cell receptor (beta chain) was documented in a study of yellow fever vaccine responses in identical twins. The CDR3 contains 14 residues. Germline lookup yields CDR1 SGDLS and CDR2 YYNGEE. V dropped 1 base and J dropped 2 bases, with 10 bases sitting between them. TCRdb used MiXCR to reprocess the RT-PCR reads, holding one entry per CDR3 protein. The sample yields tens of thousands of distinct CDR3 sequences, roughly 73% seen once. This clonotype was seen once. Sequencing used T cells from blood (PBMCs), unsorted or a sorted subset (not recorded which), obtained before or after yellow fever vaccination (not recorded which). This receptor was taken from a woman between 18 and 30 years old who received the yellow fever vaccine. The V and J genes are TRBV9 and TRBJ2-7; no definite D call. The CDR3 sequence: CASSVNQLAYEQYF. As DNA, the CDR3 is TGTGCCAGCAGCGTAAACCAGCTGGCCTACGAGCAGTACTTC.